The rows below give T cell receptor beta chains drawn from one sample of a study of neurological immune-mediated disorders. MiXCR, run by TCRdb on the 5' RACE reads, gives a single entry per CDR3 protein. The sample yields approximately 65,000 distinct CDR3 sequences, around 5% seen once. The material sequenced was PBMCs. The receptors here all came from a human donor with multiple sclerosis. The donor label of this sample is uncertain. Both conserved end residues are part of each CDR3. A D gene is named only where the DNA matches it firmly. A clone size is listed for some rows: how often the clone was seen (once, few, many), or a class if it is expanded.

clone size	J gene	V gene	D gene	CDR3 protein	CDR3 DNA
many	TRBJ1-1	TRBV12-3/TRBV12-4	NA	CASSPGLGTEAFF	TGTGCCAGCAGCCCCGGATTGGGCACTGAAGCTTTCTTT
many	TRBJ1-4	TRBV7-8	NA	CASSLQDRSATNEKLFF	TGTGCCAGCAGCTTACAGGACAGATCTGCAACTAATGAAAAACTGTTTTTT
many	TRBJ2-7	TRBV7-9	TRBD1	CASSPDKGAGDEQYF	TGTGCCAGCAGTCCTGATAAGGGGGCAGGAGACGAGCAGTACTTC
many	TRBJ2-7	TRBV3-1	NA	CASSQGNLEQYF	TGTGCCAGCAGCCAAGGCAACCTCGAGCAGTACTTC
many	TRBJ2-6	TRBV7-9	NA	CASSFPGAVPSGANVLTF	TGTGCCAGCAGCTTTCCGGGCGCCGTCCCCTCTGGGGCCAACGTCCTGACTTTC
many	TRBJ2-1	TRBV20-1	NA	CSARDRAAGNYNEQFF	TGCAGTGCTAGAGATCGGGCGGCGGGGAACTACAATGAGCAGTTCTTC
few	TRBJ2-1	TRBV6-1	NA	CASSEAGGGREQFF	TGTGCCAGCAGTGAAGCGGGAGGGGGTAGGGAGCAGTTCTTC
many	TRBJ1-1	TRBV5-1	NA	CASSLVGTEAFF	TGCGCCAGCAGCTTGGTGGGCACTGAAGCTTTCTTT
many	TRBJ1-3	TRBV20-1	TRBD1	CSASARGAGNTIYF	TGCAGTGCTAGTGCCAGGGGGGCTGGAAACACCATATATTTT
many	TRBJ1-1	TRBV20-1	NA	CSAQQGNTEAFF	TGCAGTGCGCAACAGGGGAACACTGAAGCTTTCTTT
many	TRBJ1-2	TRBV12-3/TRBV12-4	NA	CASSHFLTGIYGYTF	TGTGCCAGCAGTCACTTTCTAACAGGGATCTATGGCTACACCTTC
many	TRBJ2-2	TRBV7-8	NA	CASSLLGSIDTGELFF	TGTGCCAGCAGCTTACTGGGCTCCATAGACACCGGGGAGCTGTTTTTT
many	TRBJ2-3	TRBV20-1	NA	CSARVRLVDTQYF	TGCAGTGCTAGAGTCCGGCTCGTAGATACGCAGTATTTT
many	TRBJ2-7	TRBV15	TRBD1	CATRRDRGESYEQYF	TGTGCCACCAGGAGAGACAGGGGTGAGTCCTACGAGCAGTACTTC
NA	TRBJ2-7	TRBV3-1	NA	CASSGQGFHEQYF	TGTGCCAGCAGCGGGCAGGGTTTCCACGAGCAGTACTTC
many	TRBJ2-7	TRBV20-1	NA	CSAGGDYSYEQYF	TGCAGTGCTGGGGGAGATTACTCCTACGAGCAGTACTTC
many	TRBJ2-1	TRBV20-1	NA	CSARDGLRNEQFF	TGCAGTGCTAGAGACGGACTCCGCAATGAGCAGTTCTTC